Each of the 31 T cell receptor beta chains below was sequenced from the same sample in a study of response to subunit inactivated influenza vaccine. Each CDR3 protein gets one entry after TCRdb re-called the RT-PCR reads with MiXCR. The table has around 490,000 distinct CDR3 sequences, around 8% seen once. Sequencing was performed on PBMCs from blood, taken roughly 24 months after vaccination. These receptor sequences come from a man between 50 and 75 years old who received an inactivated influenza vaccine.

The rearrangement uses TRBV19 and TRBJ2-1; D possibly matches TRBD1 or TRBD2 (5 bases each). The V end lost 4 bases, the J end lost 10 bases, and 14 bases lay between the germline ends. Germline values: CDR1 LNHDA, CDR2 SQIVND (reference sequence). The CDR3 spans 13 residues. The CDR3 loop is CASSRDPWGEQFF. DNA of the CDR3: TGTGCCAGTAGTAGGGACCCCTGGGGGGAGCAGTTCTTC. The full variable domain, in which reference TRBV19 and TRBJ2-1 provide the parts outside the CDR3, is DGGITQSPKYLFRKEGQNVTLSCEQNLNHDAMYWYRQDPGQGLRLIYYSQIVNDFQKGDIAEGYSVSREKKESFPLTVTSAQKNPTAFYLCASSRDPWGEQFFGPGTRLTVL.

The chain links TRBV2 to TRBJ2-2; 11 bases match TRBD2. This CDR3 region has 15 residues. CDR1 is SNHLY and CDR2 is FYNNEI in the germline V gene. With V trimmed by 7 bases and J by 4 bases, 5 bases remained unmatched. The CDR3 region is CASTVAGGPTGELFF. In nucleotides, the CDR3 is TGTGCCAGCACTGTAGCGGGGGGGCCCACCGGGGAGCTGTTTTTT.

This clonotype came up a few times. The CDR3 DNA reads TGTGCCAGCAGACCCGTAGCGGGGGGATCCTACGAGCAGTACTTC. Its protein is CASRPVAGGSYEQYF. The chain uses TRBV25-1 and TRBJ2-7, with 10 bases identical to TRBD2. Germline V gives CDR1 MGHDK, CDR2 SYGVNS. This CDR3 is built from 15 residues. With 6 bases clipped from V and 1 base from J, the junction kept 6 bases outside the gene matches.

This clonotype occurred many times. The chain carries TRBV29-1 and TRBJ2-1, with TRBD1 as a possible D gene (6 bases). Germline CDR1 SQVTM, CDR2 ANQGSEA. The V gene lost 8 bases and the J gene lost 8 bases, with 25 bases spanning the gap. The CDR3 loop spans 15 amino acids. In nucleotides, the CDR3 is TGCAGCTTCGAAGGCCCGGGGCCAACAGGGTATGAGCAGTTCTTC. As protein: CSFEGPGPTGYEQFF.

The genes are TRBV12-3 or TRBV12-4 and TRBJ2-6; D gene uncertain. Trimming shortened V by 6 bases and J by 0 bases, and 12 bases separated the two germline ends. This CDR3 has 16 residues. The CDR3 DNA is TGTGCCAGCAGGACGGGTAAATACTCTGGGGCCAACGTCCTGACTTTC. Amino acid sequence: CASRTGKYSGANVLTF.

This chain connects TRBV6-2 or TRBV6-3 to TRBJ2-1; D possibly matches TRBD1 or TRBD2 (5 bases each). Germline CDR1 reads MNHEY; CDR2 reads SVGEGT. CDR3 length equals 16 residues. V lost 2 bases to trimming and J lost 3 bases, with 14 bases between them. The DNA of the CDR3 is TGTGCCAGCAGTTACGATGGTGGGGGTAACTACAATGAGCAGTTCTTC. This gives the protein CASSYDGGGNYNEQFF.

The chain carries TRBV10-3 and TRBJ1-6; 9 bases line up with TRBD1. With V trimmed by 10 bases and J by 6 bases, 10 bases remained unmatched. This CDR3 comprises 15 residues. CDR1 ENHRY and CDR2 SYGVKD come from the germline V gene. In DNA, the CDR3 is TGTGCCACCCAACCGGGACAGGGAAGTAATTCACCCCTCCACTTT. This sequence encodes CATQPGQGSNSPLHF.

This clonotype appeared many times. The gene calls are TRBV29-1 and TRBJ2-1, with a weak D call TRBD1 (5 bases). Trimming shortened V by 2 bases and J by 4 bases, and 15 bases separated the two germline ends. CDR1 is SQVTM, CDR2 ANQGSEA, per germline. This CDR3 contains 15 residues. CDR3 protein: CSVERGRGAYNEQFF. Written as DNA, the CDR3 is TGCAGCGTTGAAAGGGGAAGAGGCGCATACAATGAGCAGTTCTTC.

The rearrangement uses TRBV20-1 and TRBJ2-2, with 7 bases fitting TRBD2. Trimming cost V 0 bases and J 1 base; bases outside gene matches: 8. The CDR3 contains 17 residues. Germline loops: CDR1 DFQATT, CDR2 SNEGSKA (reference sequence). The CDR3 region has the DNA TGCAGTGCTAGAGATCTCTTGGAGCGGGGGAACACCGGGGAGCTGTTTTTT. It is translated as CSARDLLERGNTGELFF.

This clonotype was detected a few times. The chain carries TRBV20-1 and TRBJ2-2, with D tentatively TRBD2 (5 bases). The germline V gene encodes CDR1 DFQATT and CDR2 SNEGSKA (reference sequence). The length of the CDR3 is 14 residues. Trimming took 3 bases from V and 4 from J, leaving 12 bases between them. The CDR3 sequence: CSARRAEGTGELFF. The CDR3 bases are TGCAGTGCTAGGAGAGCCGAGGGCACCGGGGAGCTGTTTTTT.

Details on this clonotype: This may come from a read error, since a much larger clone is one base off. The chain employs TRBV5-4 and TRBJ1-5; TRBD1 might be the D (5 bases). The CDR3 extends over 14 amino acids. V lost 5 bases and J 1 base, leaving 10 bases between the germline ends. CDR1 is SGHNT and CDR2 is YYREEE in the germline V gene (reference sequence). In DNA, the CDR3 is TGTGCCAGCAGGTTCCGGGGGAGCAATCAGCCCCAGCATTTT. It translates to CASRFRGSNQPQHF. The full variable domain, with the rest looked up from reference TRBV5-4 and TRBJ1-5, is ETGVTQSPTHLIKTRGQQVTLRCSSQSGHNTVSWYQQALGQGPQFIFQYYREEENGRGNFPPRFSGLQFPNYSSELNVNALELDDSALYLCASRFRGSNQPQHFGDGTRLSIL.

This clonotype has just a few counts. The chain is built from TRBV5-1 and TRBJ2-7; 9 nucleotides match TRBD2. CDR1 SGHRS and CDR2 YFSETQ come from the germline V gene. The CDR3 extends over 15 amino acids. V lost 4 bases to trimming and J lost 6 bases; unmatched junction nucleotides: 11. CDR3 nucleotides: TGCGCCAGCAGCGAGACTAGCGGTGGACTCTCCGAGCAGTACTTC. Translating gives CASSETSGGLSEQYF.

This clonotype has at least ten counts. J is TRBJ2-7 and V is TRBV18; 10 bases line up with TRBD2. The CDR3 contains 15 residues. V lost 3 bases to trimming and J lost 2 bases; unmatched junction nucleotides: 4. CDR1 and CDR2 from the germline V gene are KGHSH and LQKENI. The CDR3 loop reads CASSPGLADAYEQYF. The CDR3 DNA sequence: TGTGCCAGCTCACCCGGACTAGCGGACGCCTACGAGCAGTACTTC.

This clonotype has a count of ten or more. This chain connects TRBV3-1 to TRBJ2-2, with D unresolved. CDR3 length equals 14 residues. Germline-derived CDR1 and CDR2 are LGHDT and YNNKEL (reference sequence). Trimming pared 3 bases from V and 7 bases from J, leaving 12 bases between. The CDR3 is CASSQEGINGELFF. CDR3 in DNA: TGTGCCAGCAGCCAGGAAGGAATCAACGGGGAGCTGTTTTTT.

The rearrangement links TRBV27 to TRBJ2-1, with D perhaps TRBD1 (6 bases). This CDR3 spans 12 amino acids. The germline gives CDR1 MNHEY, CDR2 SMNVEV (reference sequence). V was clipped by 6 bases and J by 10 bases, with 13 bases between them. The CDR3 bases are TGTGCCAGCAGGGGGGCTACACGCGAGCAGTTCTTC. The encoded protein is CASRGATREQFF.

This chain joins TRBV28 and TRBJ2-7, with 11 positions matching TRBD1. In germline, CDR1 is MDHEN, CDR2 SYDVKM. The CDR3 runs 16 residues. The ends lost 5 bases at V and 2 bases at J; junction bases unmatched: 8. In DNA, the CDR3 is TGTGCCAGCAGTCCGAGGCCGGGACAGGGGGCCTACGAGCAGTACTTC. Its protein is CASSPRPGQGAYEQYF. The full variable domain, rest sourced from reference TRBV28 and TRBJ2-7, is DVKVTQSSRYLVKRTGEKVFLECVQDMDHENMFWYRQDPGLGLRLIYFSYDVKMKEKGDIPEGYSVSREKKERFSLILESASTNQTSMYLCASSPRPGQGAYEQYFGPGTRLTVT.

This clonotype showed up just a few times. The chain has TRBV7-8 and TRBJ2-3; D uncertain. V was pared by 5 bases and J by 5 bases, with 11 bases between. Germline CDR1 is SGHVS and CDR2 is FQNEAQ. This CDR3 contains 13 residues. The CDR3 sequence: CASSPRSGDTQYF. CDR3 DNA: TGTGCCAGCAGCCCCCGATCGGGAGATACGCAGTATTTT.

V is TRBV5-1 and J is TRBJ2-1; D is uncertain. V was clipped by 4 bases and J by 5 bases, with 13 bases between them. The germline CDR1 and CDR2 sequences are SGHRS and YFSETQ. The CDR3 runs to 14 residues. The CDR3 protein is CASSVNGRHNEQFF. CDR3 DNA sequence: TGCGCCAGCAGCGTAAACGGCCGCCACAATGAGCAGTTCTTC.

This clonotype showed up just a few times. The chain carries TRBV7-2 and TRBJ1-2, with D possibly being TRBD1 (5 bases). Trimming removed 1 base from V and 0 bases from J, with 12 bases in between. The CDR3 consists of 16 residues. Per the germline V gene, CDR1 is SGHTA and CDR2 is FQGNSA. CDR3 protein: CASSLGDYFSNYGYTF. For the CDR3, the DNA is TGTGCCAGCAGCTTAGGGGACTACTTTTCTAACTATGGCTACACCTTC.

There are a few counts of this clonotype. The rearrangement uses TRBV5-1 and TRBJ2-3; 8 bases map to TRBD2. CDR1 SGHRS and CDR2 YFSETQ come from the germline V gene. V was pared by 3 bases and J by 4 bases, with 4 bases of the junction left unmatched. CDR3 length: 14 amino acids. The CDR3 region is CASSSTSAADTQYF. In DNA form, the CDR3 reads TGCGCCAGCAGCTCGACTAGCGCGGCAGATACGCAGTATTTT. The full variable domain, its missing parts supplied by reference TRBV5-1 and TRBJ2-3, is KAGVTQTPRYLIKTRGQQVTLSCSPISGHRSVSWYQQTPGQGLQFLFEYFSETQRNKGNFPGRFSGRQFSNSRSEMNVSTLELGDSALYLCASSSTSAADTQYFGPGTRLTVL.

The table lists this clonotype with a few counts. The CDR3 DNA sequence: TGCGCCAGCAGCCAAGACGCCCAGGGATATCAGCCCCAGCATTTT. It translates to CASSQDAQGYQPQHF. This rearrangement joins TRBV4-3 to TRBJ1-5; maybe TRBD1 (5 bases). The V gene lost 0 bases and the J gene lost 5 bases, with 11 bases spanning the gap. Germline CDR1 and CDR2: LGHNA and YSLEER. The CDR3 has 15 amino acids.

This clonotype came up a few times. The V gene is TRBV24-1, the J gene TRBJ2-5; D unclear. Germline V gene sequence: CDR1 KGHDR, CDR2 SFDVKD. The CDR3 has 14 amino acids. The V end was cut by 3 bases, the J end by 1 base, with 8 bases between. CDR3 region: CATSDVDTQETQYF. The CDR3, as DNA: TGTGCCACCAGTGATGTTGACACCCAAGAGACCCAGTACTTC.

This clonotype was detected a few times. The chain links TRBV5-1 to TRBJ2-1; 16 bases line up with TRBD2. Trimming at V came to 0 bases and at J to 6 bases, leaving 12 bases not matched to a gene. This CDR3 contains 20 residues. Germline CDR1 is SGHRS and CDR2 is YFSETQ. This CDR3 is CASSLAWGLAGGLGRNEQFF. CDR3 in DNA: TGCGCCAGCAGCTTGGCCTGGGGACTAGCGGGAGGGTTGGGTCGCAATGAGCAGTTCTTC.

This clonotype occurred a few times. J is TRBJ2-5 and V is TRBV7-9; D is undetermined. The ends were cut back, 5 bases at V and 2 bases at J, with 15 bases in the middle. The germline V gene encodes CDR1 SEHNR and CDR2 FQNEAQ (reference sequence). The CDR3 is made up of 15 amino acids. Written as DNA, the CDR3 is TGTGCCAGCAGCGCCCAGTTCCTATTACAAGAGACCCAGTACTTC. It is translated as CASSAQFLLQETQYF.

This clonotype was recorded many times. This chain links TRBV19 with TRBJ2-7; TRBD1 agrees at 9 bases. This CDR3 is built from 15 residues. After removal of 3 bases from V and 2 bases from J, the junction contained 5 bases not matched to a gene. CDR1 is LNHDA, CDR2 SQIVND, per germline (reference sequence). CDR3 in DNA: TGTGCCAGTAGTATCGGGACAGGGATGGCCTACGAGCAGTACTTC. It is translated as CASSIGTGMAYEQYF.

This clonotype was recorded at least ten times. V usage is TRBV12-3 or TRBV12-4 and J usage is TRBJ1-1; D uncertain. Trimming left V 8 bases short and J 11 bases short, with 18 bases between. This CDR3 comprises 12 residues. This CDR3 is CASGERVGGAFF. CDR3 DNA: TGTGCCAGCGGAGAGCGGGTTGGCGGTGCTTTCTTT.

In this sample, this clonotype turned up many times. This CDR3 reads CASTQGPSTDTQYF. CDR3 bases: TGTGCCAGCACCCAGGGACCTAGCACAGATACGCAGTATTTT. The chain uses TRBV2 and TRBJ2-3; D possibly uses TRBD1 or TRBD2 (5 bases each). Germline CDR1 and CDR2: SNHLY and FYNNEI. CDR3 size: 14 residues. Between the trimmed V and J ends, which lost 7 bases and 0 bases, there was a span of 11 bases.

This clonotype was seen many times. The chain employs TRBV7-9 and TRBJ2-1; 12 bases line up with TRBD2. V trimming: 2 bases; J trimming: 6 bases; junction bases outside the gene matches: 8. Looked up from germline, CDR1 is SEHNR and CDR2 is FQNEAQ (reference sequence). The CDR3 has 17 amino acids. The CDR3: CASSLTLLAGGPNEQFF. The CDR3, as DNA: TGTGCCAGCAGCTTAACCCTCCTAGCGGGAGGGCCCAATGAGCAGTTCTTC.

CDR3 region: CASSLPGLGPQHF. DNA for the CDR3: TGTGCCAGCAGTCTACCGGGGTTGGGGCCCCAGCATTTT. The chain combines TRBV12-3 or TRBV12-4 with TRBJ1-5; unclear D gene. The CDR3 loop spans 13 amino acids. Between the trimmed V and J ends, which lost 5 bases and 9 bases, there was a span of 14 bases.

The chain employs TRBV18 and TRBJ2-7; D is possibly TRBD2 (5 bases). The CDR3 is made up of 14 amino acids. From germline, CDR1 is KGHSH and CDR2 LQKENI. Trimming left V 5 bases short and J 2 bases short, with 13 bases between. The CDR3 is CASSRATGTYEQYF. The CDR3 coding sequence is TGTGCCAGCTCAAGAGCGACGGGGACCTACGAGCAGTACTTC. Supplemented by reference TRBV18 and TRBJ2-7, the full variable domain reads NAGVMQNPRHLVRRRGQEARLRCSPMKGHSHVYWYRQLPEEGLKFMVYLQKENIIDESGMPKERFSAEFPKEGPSILRIQQVVRGDSAAYFCASSRATGTYEQYFGPGTRLTVT.

This clonotype was counted only a few times. The chain couples TRBV7-9 to TRBJ1-4; the match to TRBD1 covers 7 bases. This CDR3 is built from 15 residues. Germline-derived CDR1 and CDR2 are SEHNR and FQNEAQ (reference sequence). V lost 5 bases and J lost 2; bases outside the gene matches: 5. The DNA of the CDR3 is TGTGCCAGCAGCCTGGGACAGCTTACTAATGAAAAACTGTTTTTT. As protein: CASSLGQLTNEKLFF.